One sample yielded the 8 T cell receptor beta chains listed below, sequenced in a study of T-cell reconstitution after alpha-beta-depleted transplantation in children. A TCRbeta library incorporating unique molecular identifiers was prepared. TCRdb ran MiXCR on the PCR reads and lists one entry per CDR3 protein. This table holds 530,000 or so distinct CDR3 sequences, 25% to 30% found once. Source: PBMCs, taken before TCRalphabeta/CD19-depleted stem cell transplant. The receptor set was obtained from a boy under two years old with Wiskott-Aldrich syndrome, due to receive a stem cell transplant.

This clonotype has more than one count but fewer than ten. The CDR3 reads CASREMGVSGANVLTF. The CDR3 region has the DNA TGTGCCAGTCGAGAGATGGGGGTCTCTGGGGCCAACGTCCTGACTTTC. The gene calls are TRBV19 and TRBJ2-6; possibly TRBD1 or TRBD2 for D (5 bases each). Deletions cut 8 bases from V and 0 bases from J, with 14 bases between. The CDR3 has 16 amino acids. CDR1 is LNHDA and CDR2 is SQIVND in the germline V gene (reference sequence). Filled out from reference TRBV19 and TRBJ2-6, the complete variable domain reads DGGITQSPKYLFRKEGQNVTLSCEQNLNHDAMYWYRQDPGQGLRLIYYSQIVNDFQKGDIAEGYSVSREKKESFPLTVTSAQKNPTAFYLCASREMGVSGANVLTFGAGSRLTVL.

The V gene is TRBV20-1, the J gene TRBJ2-3; possibly TRBD1 or TRBD2 for D (5 bases each). Germline values: CDR1 DFQATT, CDR2 SNEGSKA (reference sequence). Trimming removed 2 bases at V and 1 base at J, with 10 bases between. There are 14 residues in the CDR3. CDR3 loop: CSARLPGRTDTQYF. CDR3 DNA sequence: TGCAGTGCTAGACTCCCGGGACGCACAGATACGCAGTATTTT.

The chain is built from TRBV7-8 and TRBJ1-5; D unclear. V lost 3 bases to trimming and J lost 6 bases, with 6 bases between them. The CDR3 is made up of 12 amino acids. Germline CDR1 reads SGHVS; CDR2 reads FQNEAQ. The CDR3: CASSFESQPQHF. The CDR3 coding sequence is TGTGCCAGCAGCTTTGAGTCTCAGCCCCAGCATTTT.

The chain uses TRBV7-2 and TRBJ1-2, with D possibly TRBD1 on 6 matching bases. There are 14 residues in the CDR3. CDR1 is SGHTA and CDR2 is FQGNSA in the germline V gene. Trimming took off 5 bases at V and 4 bases at J, with 14 bases between the two ends. The CDR3 DNA reads TGTGCCAGCAGCGCGCGGCAGGGGCGCTATGGCTACACCTTC. Translation gives CASSARQGRYGYTF.

The chain carries TRBV7-2 and TRBJ2-3, with 7 bases lining up with TRBD1. V was pared by 4 bases and J by 6 bases, with 4 bases of the junction left unmatched. The CDR3 contains 13 residues. Germline CDR1 is SGHTA and CDR2 is FQGNSA. CDR3 coding DNA: TGTGCCAGCAGCTGGAAACAGGGGGATACGCAGTATTTT. Amino acid sequence: CASSWKQGDTQYF.

Only a few counts were recorded for this clonotype. The chain links TRBV5-1 to TRBJ2-7; tentatively, D is TRBD2 (6 bases). Germline CDR1 reads SGHRS; CDR2 reads YFSETQ. The CDR3 extends over 14 amino acids. Trimming shortened V by 6 bases and J by 3 bases, and 16 bases separated the two germline ends. The CDR3, as DNA: TGCGCCAGCAACGCGGGACTCACAAACTACGAGCAGTACTTC. Translating it yields CASNAGLTNYEQYF.

This clonotype was detected many times. The rearrangement uses TRBV4-2 and TRBJ2-3, with TRBD2 matching over 9 bases. The germline V gene encodes CDR1 LGHNA and CDR2 YNFKEQ. V lost 0 bases to trimming and J lost 6 bases; unmatched junction nucleotides: 7. The CDR3 extends over 16 amino acids. CDR3: CASSQEVAGGSDTQYF. The CDR3 coding sequence is TGTGCCAGCAGCCAAGAAGTGGCGGGAGGGTCGGATACGCAGTATTTT.

The chain recombines TRBV5-1 with TRBJ1-2, with D unresolved. Germline CDR1 is SGHRS and CDR2 is YFSETQ. The CDR3 is made up of 16 amino acids. The V gene lost 0 bases and the J gene lost 0 bases, with 12 bases spanning the gap. The CDR3 DNA is TGCGCCAGCAGCTTGGTTAATCTCTCTTCTAACTATGGCTACACCTTC. Translation gives CASSLVNLSSNYGYTF.